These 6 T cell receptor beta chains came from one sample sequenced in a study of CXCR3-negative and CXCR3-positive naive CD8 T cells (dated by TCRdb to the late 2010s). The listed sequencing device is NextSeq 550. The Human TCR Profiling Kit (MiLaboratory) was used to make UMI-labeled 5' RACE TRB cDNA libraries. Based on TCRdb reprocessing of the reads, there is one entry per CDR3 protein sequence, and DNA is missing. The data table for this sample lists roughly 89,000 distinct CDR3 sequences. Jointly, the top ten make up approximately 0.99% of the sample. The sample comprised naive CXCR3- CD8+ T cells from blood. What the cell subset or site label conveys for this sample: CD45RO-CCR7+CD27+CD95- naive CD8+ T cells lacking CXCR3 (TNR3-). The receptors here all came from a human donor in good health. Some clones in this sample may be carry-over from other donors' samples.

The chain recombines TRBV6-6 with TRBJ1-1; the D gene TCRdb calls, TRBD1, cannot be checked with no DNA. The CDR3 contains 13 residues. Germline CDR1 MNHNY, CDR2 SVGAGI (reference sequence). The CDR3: CASSRDVNTEAFF.

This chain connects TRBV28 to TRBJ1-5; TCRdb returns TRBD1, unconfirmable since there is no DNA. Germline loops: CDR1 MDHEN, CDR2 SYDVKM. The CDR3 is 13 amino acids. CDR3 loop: CASRRLDVQPQHF.

The CDR3 loop is CASSFRDLPNEQFF. The chain employs TRBV7-9 and TRBJ2-1; without DNA, the TCRdb call of TRBD1 cannot be checked. CDR1 is SEHNR, CDR2 FQNEAQ, per germline (reference sequence). This CDR3 has 14 amino acids.

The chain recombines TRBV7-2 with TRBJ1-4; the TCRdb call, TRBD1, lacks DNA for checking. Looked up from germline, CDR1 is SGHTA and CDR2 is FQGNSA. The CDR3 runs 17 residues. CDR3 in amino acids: CASSSTGGTRREEKLFF.

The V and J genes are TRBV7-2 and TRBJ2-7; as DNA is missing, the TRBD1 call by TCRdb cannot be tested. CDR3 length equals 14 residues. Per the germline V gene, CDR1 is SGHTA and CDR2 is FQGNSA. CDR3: CASSERTGGYEQYF.

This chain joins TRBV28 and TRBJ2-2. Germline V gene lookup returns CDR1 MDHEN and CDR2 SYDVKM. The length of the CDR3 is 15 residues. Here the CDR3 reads CASSFASEQVGELFF.